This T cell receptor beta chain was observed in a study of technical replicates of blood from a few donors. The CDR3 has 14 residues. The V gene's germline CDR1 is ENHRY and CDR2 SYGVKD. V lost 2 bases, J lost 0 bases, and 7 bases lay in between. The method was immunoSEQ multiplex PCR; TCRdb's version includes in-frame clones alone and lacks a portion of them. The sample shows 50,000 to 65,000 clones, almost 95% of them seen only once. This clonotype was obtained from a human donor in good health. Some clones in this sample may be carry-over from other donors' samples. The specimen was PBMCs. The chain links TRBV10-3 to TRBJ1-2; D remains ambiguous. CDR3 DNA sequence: TGTGCCATCAGTGAGGCTCCAGCTAACTATGGCTACACCTTC. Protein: CAISEAPANYGYTF.